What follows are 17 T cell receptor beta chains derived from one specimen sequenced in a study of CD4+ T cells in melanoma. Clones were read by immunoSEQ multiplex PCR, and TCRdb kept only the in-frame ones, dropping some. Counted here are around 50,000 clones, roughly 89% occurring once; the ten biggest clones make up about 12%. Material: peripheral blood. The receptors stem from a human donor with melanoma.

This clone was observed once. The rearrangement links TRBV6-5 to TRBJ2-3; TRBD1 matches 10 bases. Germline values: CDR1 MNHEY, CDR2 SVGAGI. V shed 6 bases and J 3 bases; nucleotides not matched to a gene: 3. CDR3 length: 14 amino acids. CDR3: CASRQGQGTDTQYF. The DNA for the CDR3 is TGTGCCAGCAGGCAGGGACAGGGGACAGATACGCAGTATTTT.

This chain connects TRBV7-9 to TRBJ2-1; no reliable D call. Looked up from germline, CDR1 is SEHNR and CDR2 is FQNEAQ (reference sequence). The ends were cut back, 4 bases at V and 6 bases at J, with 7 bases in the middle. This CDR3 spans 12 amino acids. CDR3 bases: TGTGCCAGCAGCTCCCCACGCAATGAGCAGTTCTTC. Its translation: CASSSPRNEQFF.

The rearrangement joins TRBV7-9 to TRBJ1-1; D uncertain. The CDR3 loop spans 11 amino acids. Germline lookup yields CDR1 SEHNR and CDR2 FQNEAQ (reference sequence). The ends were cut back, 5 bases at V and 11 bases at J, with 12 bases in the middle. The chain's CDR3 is CASSPSAEAFF. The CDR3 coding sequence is TGTGCCAGCAGCCCGTCCGCGGAGGCTTTCTTT.

CDR3 in DNA: TGTGCCAGCAACGATAGGGGCAATGAGCAGTTCTTC. This codes for CASNDRGNEQFF. This chain links TRBV7-2 with TRBJ2-1; a possible D gene is TRBD1 (5 bases). Trimming took off 7 bases at V and 6 bases at J, with 10 bases between the two ends. This CDR3 is 12 amino acids long. Looked up from germline, CDR1 is SGHTA and CDR2 is FQGNSA.

CDR3 coding DNA: TGTGCCAGCAGCAAGACAGGGGTGGTTGGATGGGAGACCCAGTACTTC. Residues: CASSKTGVVGWETQYF. The chain has TRBV7-2 and TRBJ2-5; TRBD1 matches 8 bases. This CDR3 comprises 16 residues. Trimming cost V 5 bases and J 5 bases; bases outside gene matches: 13. The V gene's germline CDR1 is SGHTA and CDR2 FQGNSA. Using reference TRBV7-2 and TRBJ2-5 for the parts outside the CDR3, the full variable domain is GAGVSQSPSNKVTEKGKDVELRCDPISGHTALYWYRQSLGQGLEFLIYFQGNSAPDKSGLPSDRFSAERTGGSVSTLTIQRTQQEDSAVYLCASSKTGVVGWETQYFGPGTRLLVL.

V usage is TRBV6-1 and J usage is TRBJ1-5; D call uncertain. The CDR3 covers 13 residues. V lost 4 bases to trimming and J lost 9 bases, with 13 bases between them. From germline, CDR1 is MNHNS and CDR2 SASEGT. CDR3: CASSVESLRPQHF. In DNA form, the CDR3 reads TGTGCCAGCAGTGTAGAGAGTCTCAGGCCCCAGCATTTT.

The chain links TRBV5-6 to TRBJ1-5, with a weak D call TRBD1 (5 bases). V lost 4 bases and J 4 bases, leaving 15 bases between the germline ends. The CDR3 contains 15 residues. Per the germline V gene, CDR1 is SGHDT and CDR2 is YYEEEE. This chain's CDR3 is CASSPGRERNQPQHF. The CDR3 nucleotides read TGTGCCAGCAGCCCCGGCAGGGAACGTAATCAGCCCCAGCATTTT.

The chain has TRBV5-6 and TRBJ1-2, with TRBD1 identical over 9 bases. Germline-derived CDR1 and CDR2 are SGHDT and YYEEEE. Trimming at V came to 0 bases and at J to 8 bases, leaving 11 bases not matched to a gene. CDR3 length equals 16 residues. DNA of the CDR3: TGTGCCAGCAGCTTGGCCCGCCGGGGGACAGGGAAGGGCTACACCTTC. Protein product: CASSLARRGTGKGYTF.

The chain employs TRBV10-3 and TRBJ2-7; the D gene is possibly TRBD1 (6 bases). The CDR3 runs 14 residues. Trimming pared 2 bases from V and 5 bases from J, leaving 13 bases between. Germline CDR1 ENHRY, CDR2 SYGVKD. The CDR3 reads CAISERTVPHEQYF. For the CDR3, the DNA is TGTGCCATCAGTGAGCGGACAGTCCCCCACGAGCAGTACTTC.

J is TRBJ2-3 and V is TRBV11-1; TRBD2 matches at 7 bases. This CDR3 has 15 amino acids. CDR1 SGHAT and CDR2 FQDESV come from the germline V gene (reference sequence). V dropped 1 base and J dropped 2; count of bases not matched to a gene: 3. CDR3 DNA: TGTGCCAGCAGCTTAGGGGAGGGGCACACAGATACGCAGTATTTT. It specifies CASSLGEGHTDTQYF.

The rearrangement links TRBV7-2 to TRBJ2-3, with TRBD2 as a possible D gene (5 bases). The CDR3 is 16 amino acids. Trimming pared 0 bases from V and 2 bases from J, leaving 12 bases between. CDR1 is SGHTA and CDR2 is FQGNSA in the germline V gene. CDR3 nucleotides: TGTGCCAGCAGCTTAGCCGCGGGTCTTTTCACAGATACGCAGTATTTT. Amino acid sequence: CASSLAAGLFTDTQYF. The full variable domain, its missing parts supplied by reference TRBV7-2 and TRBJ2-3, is GAGVSQSPSNKVTEKGKDVELRCDPISGHTALYWYRQSLGQGLEFLIYFQGNSAPDKSGLPSDRFSAERTGGSVSTLTIQRTQQEDSAVYLCASSLAAGLFTDTQYFGPGTRLTVL.

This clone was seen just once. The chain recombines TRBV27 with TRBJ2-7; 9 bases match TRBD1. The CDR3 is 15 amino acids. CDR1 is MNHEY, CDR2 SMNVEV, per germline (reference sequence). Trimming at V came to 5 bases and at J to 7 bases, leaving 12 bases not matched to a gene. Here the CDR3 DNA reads TGTGCCAGCAGTCACCGACAGGGGGTAATGAGAGAGCAGTACTTC. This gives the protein CASSHRQGVMREQYF.

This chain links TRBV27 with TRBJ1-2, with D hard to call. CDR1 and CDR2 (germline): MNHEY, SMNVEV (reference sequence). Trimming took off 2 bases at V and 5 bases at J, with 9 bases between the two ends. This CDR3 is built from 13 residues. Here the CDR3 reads CASSLRGIYGYTF. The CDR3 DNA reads TGTGCCAGCAGTTTAAGAGGGATATATGGCTACACCTTC.

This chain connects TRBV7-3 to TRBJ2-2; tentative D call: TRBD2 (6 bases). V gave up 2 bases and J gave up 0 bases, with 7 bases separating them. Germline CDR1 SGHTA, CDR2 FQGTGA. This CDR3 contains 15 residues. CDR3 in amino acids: CASSLGTANTGELFF. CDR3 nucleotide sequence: TGTGCCAGCAGCTTAGGGACTGCGAACACCGGGGAGCTGTTTTTT.

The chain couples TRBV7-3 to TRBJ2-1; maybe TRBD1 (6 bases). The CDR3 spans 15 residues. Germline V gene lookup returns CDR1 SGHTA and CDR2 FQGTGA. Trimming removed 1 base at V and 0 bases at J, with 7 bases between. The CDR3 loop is CASSLKGDSYNEQFF. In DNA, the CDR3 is TGTGCCAGCAGCTTAAAGGGGGACTCCTACAATGAGCAGTTCTTC.

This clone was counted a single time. The CDR3 DNA reads TGCGCCAGCAGCCAAGATTGGGCTATGGGGGCCAATGAGCAGTTCTTC. It translates to CASSQDWAMGANEQFF. The chain joins TRBV4-1 to TRBJ2-1, with D possibly being TRBD1 (6 bases). Trimming removed 0 bases at V and 6 bases at J, with 15 bases between. CDR3 size: 16 residues. Germline assignment: CDR1 MGHRA and CDR2 YSYEKL.

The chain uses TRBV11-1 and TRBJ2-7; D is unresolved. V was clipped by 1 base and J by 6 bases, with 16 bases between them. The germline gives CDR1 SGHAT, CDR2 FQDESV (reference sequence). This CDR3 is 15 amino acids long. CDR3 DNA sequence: TGTGCCAGCAGCTTAGTGGGCAGCCGGAAAGCCGAGCAGTACTTC. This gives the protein CASSLVGSRKAEQYF.